This T cell receptor beta chain came from a study of blood T cell repertoires in COVID-19. Study details: Researchers got acute and convalescent COVID-19 samples from the United States, Italy and Spain. PBMCs, B-cell-depleted T cells, or T cells were the source of the cDNA or gDNA that made up the material.

Original handling: Estimated nucleated cell counts came from reference gene primer amplification. Profiling relied on immunoSEQ multiplex PCR, and the TCRdb table lists in-frame clones only, not all of them. The V and J calls and the clone size are those of that table, but D and trimming were determined from the DNA. The repertoire holds roughly 250,000 clones, with 65% to 85% as singletons. Germline V CDR1 and CDR2: LNHDA, SQIVND (reference sequence). This CDR3 is built from 13 residues. Deletions cut 5 bases from V and 8 bases from J, with 10 bases between. This TCR was sampled from a human donor in a cohort sampled during active COVID-19. Input material: peripheral blood. The V and J genes are TRBV19 and TRBJ1-6; a weak D match, TRBD1 (6 bases). CDR3 loop: CASSRYRDSPLHF. The CDR3 region has the DNA TGTGCCAGTAGTCGTTACAGGGATTCACCCCTCCACTTT.